This TCR beta chain stems from a study of shared clonotypes between healthy human individuals. Points on this clone: The same CDR3 also results from other DNA sequences found in this sample.

The V gene end was trimmed by 5 bases and the J gene end by 4 bases; junction bases not matched to a gene: 3. The CDR3 runs 14 residues. In germline, CDR1 is MDHEN, CDR2 SYDVKM. Sequenced by immunoSEQ multiplex PCR; TCRdb stores in-frame clones only, minus some. In the table there are about 2.3 million clones, approximately 93% of which are singletons. The origin of this receptor is a man younger than 35 in good health. Some clones in this sample may be carry-over from other donors' samples. Input material: naive CD4+ T cells from PBMCs. The subset was: CD45RA+ positively selected. V usage is TRBV28 and J usage is TRBJ2-7; TRBD2 matches 12 bases. The CDR3, as DNA: TGTGCCAGCAGTGGGACTAGCGGGCTATACGAGCAGTACTTC. The encoded protein is CASSGTSGLYEQYF.